These 27 T cell receptor beta chains were all obtained from the same sample, sequenced in a study of CD8 T cells in Susac syndrome. Random hexamers were used to reverse transcribe the RNA input (roughly 0.5 to 1 ug). TCRdb used MiXCR to reprocess the immunoSEQ multiplex PCR reads, holding one entry per CDR3 protein. The sample lists about 110,000 distinct CDR3 sequences; roughly 97% were seen once. The sequencing sample was made of CD4+ T cells from PBMCs. The receptors shown here come from a human donor in good health.

CDR3 amino acids: CASSLERLDTGELFF. The CDR3 DNA is TGTGCCAGCAGCTTAGAACGGCTGGACACCGGGGAGCTGTTTTTT. V and J are TRBV7-9 and TRBJ2-2, with D uncertain. The CDR3 has 15 amino acids. Between the trimmed V and J ends, which lost 1 base and 3 bases, there was a span of 9 bases. Looked up from germline, CDR1 is SEHNR and CDR2 is FQNEAQ (reference sequence).

The CDR3 region has the DNA TGTGCCAGCACCCCTGGAGGACACAAAACTGAAGCTTTCTTT. It yields the protein CASTPGGHKTEAFF. The V call is TRBV27, the J call TRBJ1-1; maybe TRBD1 (5 bases). The CDR3 spans 14 residues. CDR1 is MNHEY, CDR2 SMNVEV, per germline (reference sequence). V dropped 7 bases and J dropped 5 bases, with 17 bases sitting between them.

The V and J genes are TRBV6-6 and TRBJ2-1; possibly TRBD2 for D (6 bases). Trimming cost V 5 bases and J 6 bases, with 14 bases left between them. The CDR3 contains 14 residues. Germline assignment: CDR1 MNHNY and CDR2 SVGAGI (reference sequence). In DNA, the CDR3 is TGTGCCAGCAGTAAGCCGGGACTCTCCAATGAGCAGTTCTTC. It codes for CASSKPGLSNEQFF.

This sequence joins TRBV20-1 and TRBJ2-7; 8 nucleotides agree with TRBD2. The J segment lost 9 bases and the V segment lost 3 bases, leaving 10 bases of the junction unmatched. There are 13 residues in the CDR3. CDR1 and CDR2 (germline): DFQATT, SNEGSKA (reference sequence). CDR3 coding DNA: TGCAGTGCTAGTCTCCCACCCACTAGCGGGCAGTACTTC. Amino acid sequence: CSASLPPTSGQYF.

The chain couples TRBV19 to TRBJ2-5, with TRBD1 identical over 7 bases. Losses at the gene ends were 4 bases for V and 1 base for J; bases not matched to a gene: 3. This CDR3 is 14 amino acids long. CDR1 is LNHDA, CDR2 SQIVND, per germline (reference sequence). CDR3 protein: CASSRQGTQETQYF. CDR3 DNA: TGTGCCAGTAGTAGACAGGGAACCCAAGAGACCCAGTACTTC.

The V gene is TRBV9, the J gene TRBJ2-5; the match to TRBD1 covers 12 bases. This CDR3 contains 15 residues. Per germline, CDR1 SGDLS and CDR2 YYNGEE. Trimming at V came to 3 bases and at J to 4 bases, leaving 4 bases not matched to a gene. CDR3 residues: CASSDLGQGAETQYF. The CDR3 bases are TGTGCCAGCAGCGACTTGGGACAGGGGGCAGAGACCCAGTACTTC.

The genes are TRBV5-1 and TRBJ2-7, with no clear D. The CDR3 runs 14 residues. The V gene's germline CDR1 is SGHRS and CDR2 YFSETQ. Deletions cut 0 bases from V and 5 bases from J, with 12 bases between. CDR3 DNA sequence: TGCGCCAGCAGCTTGGGGGCGGCTCCTAACGAGCAGTACTTC. Its protein is CASSLGAAPNEQYF.

V is TRBV30 and J is TRBJ1-1, with D possibly being TRBD1 (5 bases). The CDR3 is 13 amino acids. Germline CDR1 is GTSNPN and CDR2 is SVGIG (reference sequence). V lost 0 bases and J lost 11, with 16 bases in between. CDR3 amino acids: CAWSVFQGLHAFF. CDR3 nucleotides: TGTGCCTGGAGTGTATTCCAGGGATTGCATGCTTTCTTT.

CDR3 loop: CASSYPLGDEQFF. DNA for the CDR3: TGTGCCAGCAGTTACCCGTTGGGAGATGAGCAGTTCTTC. The chain employs TRBV6-5 and TRBJ2-1, with a tentative D call TRBD2 (5 bases). CDR1 is MNHEY, CDR2 SVGAGI, per germline. The CDR3 sequence is 13 residues long. V was shortened by 2 bases and J by 8 bases, with 10 bases between the two germline ends.

The rearrangement links TRBV30 to TRBJ2-3; possible D gene TRBD2, 6 bases. The CDR3 is made up of 12 amino acids. The germline V gene has CDR1 GTSNPN and CDR2 SVGIG (reference sequence). V gave up 0 bases and J gave up 11 bases, with 12 bases separating them. The CDR3 sequence is CAWSVPASEQYF. The DNA of the CDR3 is TGTGCCTGGAGTGTACCCGCTAGCGAGCAGTATTTT.

This chain links TRBV2 with TRBJ2-3; 11 nucleotides agree with TRBD1. Germline V gives CDR1 SNHLY, CDR2 FYNNEI. J gave up 3 bases and V 4 bases, and 3 bases lay outside the gene matches. This CDR3 has 15 amino acids. The CDR3 coding sequence is TGTGCCAGCAGTGGGGGACAGGGGGATACAGATACGCAGTATTTT. Translation: CASSGGQGDTDTQYF.

V and J are TRBV5-1 and TRBJ2-7; D unclear. V lost 0 bases to trimming and J lost 5 bases, with 9 bases between them. Germline V gene lookup returns CDR1 SGHRS and CDR2 YFSETQ. The CDR3 length is 13 residues. The CDR3 loop reads CASSLEWGNEQYF. The CDR3 DNA reads as TGCGCCAGCAGCTTGGAATGGGGTAACGAGCAGTACTTC.

The V call is TRBV7-6, the J call TRBJ1-1; the D is unclear. The germline V gene has CDR1 SGHVS and CDR2 FNYEAQ. V lost 5 bases and J 3 bases, leaving 16 bases between the germline ends. The CDR3 is 15 amino acids. Here the CDR3 DNA reads TGTGCCAGCAGCCTCCCCAGTAGGGAGGACACTGAAGCTTTCTTT. This gives the protein CASSLPSREDTEAFF.

The CDR3 DNA follows: TGTGCCAGTAGTCCAGGGACACCCCGGGAGACCCAGTACTTC. Translating it yields CASSPGTPRETQYF. The chain couples TRBV19 to TRBJ2-5; D perhaps matches TRBD1 (6 bases). CDR3 length equals 14 residues. V lost 5 bases, J lost 5 bases, and 15 bases lay in between. CDR1 and CDR2 (germline): LNHDA, SQIVND (reference sequence).

The chain joins TRBV14 to TRBJ2-2, with D hard to call. Germline CDR1 and CDR2: SGHDN and FVKESK. V gave up 0 bases and J gave up 6 bases, with 14 bases separating them. The CDR3 covers 16 residues. Written as DNA, the CDR3 is TGTGCCAGCAGCCAAGATCTTGGAAAGGGTTCCGGGGAGCTGTTTTTT. Translated, it gives CASSQDLGKGSGELFF.

CDR3 DNA sequence: TGTGCCAGCAGTTCACGGGACAGAGGAAACATTCAGTACTTC. Translated: CASSSRDRGNIQYF. The V gene is TRBV12-3 or TRBV12-4, the J gene TRBJ2-4; 7 bases are shared with TRBD1. Trimming took 4 bases from V and 6 from J; bases not matched to a gene: 6. There are 14 residues in the CDR3.

This chain connects TRBV12-5 to TRBJ2-7; no clear D. From germline, CDR1 is LGHNT and CDR2 FRNRAP. Trimming removed 1 base from V and 2 bases from J, with 3 bases in between. CDR3 length: 12 amino acids. Here the CDR3 reads CASGLGPYEQYF. As DNA, the CDR3 is TGTGCTAGTGGTTTGGGCCCCTACGAGCAGTACTTC.

The V call is TRBV19, the J call TRBJ2-7, with 11 bases fitting TRBD2. Per germline, CDR1 LNHDA and CDR2 SQIVND (reference sequence). Trimming cost V 5 bases and J 5 bases; bases outside gene matches: 5. This CDR3 is 14 amino acids long. The CDR3 DNA follows: TGTGCCAGTAGTCCAGGGGGACTAGCGGACGAGCAGTACTTC. Translating it yields CASSPGGLADEQYF.

The rearrangement links TRBV29-1 to TRBJ2-2; D gene unclear. CDR3 length: 14 residues. CDR1 SQVTM and CDR2 ANQGSEA come from the germline V gene. The V end was cut by 4 bases, the J end by 1 base, with 10 bases between. This CDR3 reads CSVVGHMNTGELFF. CDR3 in DNA: TGCAGCGTTGTAGGCCATATGAACACCGGGGAGCTGTTTTTT.

The genes are TRBV12-3 or TRBV12-4 and TRBJ2-7, with a weak D call TRBD1 (5 bases). The CDR3 has 14 amino acids. Trimming removed 5 bases from V and 2 bases from J, with 13 bases in between. CDR3 protein: CASSKGSTTYEQYF. The DNA of the CDR3 is TGTGCCAGCAGTAAGGGGTCTACGACCTACGAGCAGTACTTC.

This rearrangement joins TRBV4-2 to TRBJ2-7, with TRBD1 matching over 8 bases. V gave up 0 bases and J gave up 4 bases; unmatched junction bases: 8. Germline CDR1 LGHNA, CDR2 YNFKEQ. CDR3 length: 16 residues. CDR3 coding DNA: TGTGCCAGCAGCCAAGAATCGCAGGGGGCGGTATACGAGCAGTACTTC. This gives the protein CASSQESQGAVYEQYF.

The chain is built from TRBV28 and TRBJ1-6, with D unresolved. Germline CDR1 is MDHEN and CDR2 is SYDVKM. With 5 bases removed from V and 4 bases from J, the gap between germline ends came to 9 bases. The CDR3 sequence is 14 residues long. The CDR3 region is CASSPPGYNSPLHF. CDR3 DNA: TGTGCCAGCAGTCCCCCAGGATATAATTCACCCCTCCACTTT.

The V call is TRBV30, the J call TRBJ2-6; TRBD1 matches 9 bases. V lost 1 base and J lost 2; bases outside the gene matches: 3. This CDR3 has 16 residues. Per the germline V gene, CDR1 is GTSNPN and CDR2 is SVGIG (reference sequence). The CDR3 sequence is CAWSAGTGPGANVLTF. The CDR3 DNA sequence: TGTGCCTGGAGTGCGGGGACAGGGCCTGGGGCCAACGTCCTGACTTTC.

This clonotype was observed a single time. In nucleotides, the CDR3 is TGCGCCAGCAGCCAGACCGGGACAGGGGGCGCGTGGGGCTACACCTTC. Encoded protein: CASSQTGTGGAWGYTF. The J gene is TRBJ1-2, the V gene TRBV4-3, with 12 bases that match TRBD1. J lost 8 bases, V lost 3 bases, and 10 bases had no gene match. Per germline, CDR1 LGHNA and CDR2 YSLEER. The CDR3 runs 16 residues.

V usage is TRBV7-2 and J usage is TRBJ2-5; tentative D call: TRBD2 (6 bases). Trimming removed 0 bases at V and 5 bases at J, with 13 bases between. The CDR3 runs 15 residues. Germline CDR1 SGHTA, CDR2 FQGNSA. CDR3 sequence: CASSLALPGRETQYF. DNA for the CDR3: TGTGCCAGCAGCTTAGCGCTTCCGGGGAGGGAGACCCAGTACTTC.

The chain carries TRBV9 and TRBJ2-7; tentatively, D is TRBD1 or TRBD2 (5 bases each). This CDR3 is built from 14 residues. Deletions cut 4 bases from V and 2 bases from J, with 13 bases between. Germline assignment: CDR1 SGDLS and CDR2 YYNGEE. The CDR3 sequence: CASSPTGTTYEQYF. CDR3 sequence (DNA): TGTGCCAGCAGCCCCACCGGGACGACCTACGAGCAGTACTTC.

This sequence joins TRBV10-2 and TRBJ2-3; D assignment may be TRBD1 or TRBD2 (5 bases each). V was shortened by 2 bases and J by 0 bases, with 6 bases between the two germline ends. CDR1 is WSHSY and CDR2 is SAAADI in the germline V gene. The CDR3 loop spans 14 amino acids. The CDR3 DNA is TGCGCCAGCAGTGAGGGGGGAAGCACAGATACGCAGTATTTT. Translating it yields CASSEGGSTDTQYF.